The 18 T cell receptor beta chains below all came from one sample that was sequenced in a study of preoperative IRX-2 immunotherapy in early breast cancer. Stated treatment: preoperative locoregional IRX-2 cytokine immunotherapy. This table comes from immunoSEQ multiplex PCR, and its TCRdb copy is limited to in-frame clones, with some not included. This table has about 19,000 clones, around four fifths appearing once. Material: lymph node tissue, obtained after IRX-2 immunotherapy. The receptor source for this set is a human donor with breast cancer.

The chain has TRBV6-8 and TRBJ2-1, with D possibly TRBD2 on 6 matching bases. Germline CDR1 reads MNHGY; CDR2 reads SAAAGT. This CDR3 spans 16 amino acids. Trimming took off 5 bases at V and 3 bases at J, with 17 bases between the two ends. CDR3: CASSLPRAGFYNEQFF. The CDR3 nucleotides are TGTGCCAGCAGTCTTCCCCGAGCGGGTTTCTACAATGAGCAGTTCTTC.

J is TRBJ1-3 and V is TRBV29-1, with unresolved D. This CDR3 has 12 residues. Germline V gene lookup returns CDR1 SQVTM and CDR2 ANQGSEA. The V end was cut by 4 bases, the J end by 0 bases, with 4 bases between. CDR3 protein: CSVAVSGNTIYF. The CDR3 coding sequence is TGCAGCGTTGCAGTCTCTGGAAACACCATATATTTT.

V usage is TRBV7-7 and J usage is TRBJ2-5; maybe TRBD2 (5 bases). Between the trimmed V and J ends, which lost 5 bases and 1 base, there was a span of 17 bases. This CDR3 region has 16 residues. Germline V gene lookup returns CDR1 SSHAT and CDR2 FNYEAQ (reference sequence). DNA of the CDR3: TGTGCCAGCAGCCCCTCACTAGTGTCAGGCCAAGAGACCCAGTACTTC. Protein sequence: CASSPSLVSGQETQYF.

The chain links TRBV19 to TRBJ2-7; TRBD1 aligns across 7 bases. After removal of 6 bases from V and 4 bases from J, the junction contained 9 bases not matched to a gene. This CDR3 has 14 amino acids. From germline, CDR1 is LNHDA and CDR2 SQIVND (reference sequence). Here the CDR3 reads CASSRDRVPYEQYF. The CDR3, as DNA: TGTGCCAGTAGCCGAGACAGGGTCCCGTACGAGCAGTACTTC.

This sequence joins TRBV6-8 and TRBJ1-1; unclear D gene. The CDR3 runs 14 residues. Trimming cost V 10 bases and J 3 bases, with 18 bases left between them. Germline V lookup: CDR1 MNHGY, CDR2 SAAAGT. The CDR3 DNA follows: TGTGCCACCAATAGGGATTCAAGTGACACTGAAGCTTTCTTT. Residues: CATNRDSSDTEAFF.

The chain employs TRBV6-8 and TRBJ2-5, with 13 bases matching TRBD2. Germline V lookup: CDR1 MNHGY, CDR2 SAAAGT. V lost 7 bases and J lost 3; bases outside the gene matches: 5. The CDR3 runs to 15 residues. CDR3 loop: CASNPGTSGEETQYF. CDR3 DNA sequence: TGTGCCAGCAACCCCGGGACTAGCGGGGAAGAGACCCAGTACTTC.

This clone has only one observation. This chain uses TRBV5-1 with TRBJ2-4; D is ambiguous. The CDR3 loop spans 18 amino acids. The germline V gene has CDR1 SGHRS and CDR2 YFSETQ. Trimming removed 0 bases from V and 1 base from J, with 17 bases in between. CDR3 coding DNA: TGCGCCAGCAGCTTGGCAAACACCCAGATCTGGGCCAAAAACATTCAGTACTTC. This codes for CASSLANTQIWAKNIQYF.

J is TRBJ1-5 and V is TRBV2, with D perhaps matching TRBD1 (5 bases). CDR1 SNHLY and CDR2 FYNNEI come from the germline V gene. V was cut by 6 bases and J by 2 bases, with 11 bases left in between. The CDR3 spans 14 residues. CDR3 DNA: TGTGCCAGCAGCCCTGACAGAGGCAATCAGCCCCAGCATTTT. It is translated as CASSPDRGNQPQHF.

A single count supports this clone. The chain combines TRBV7-7 with TRBJ2-2, with a tentative D call TRBD2 (6 bases). Germline V gene lookup returns CDR1 SSHAT and CDR2 FNYEAQ (reference sequence). Trimming took off 3 bases at V and 5 bases at J, with 10 bases between the two ends. The CDR3 is 14 amino acids. The CDR3, as DNA: TGTGCCAGCAGCTTGCCCGGGGGAACCGGGGAGCTGTTTTTT. Residues: CASSLPGGTGELFF.

The V gene is TRBV6-8, the J gene TRBJ1-4; the D is unclear. Trimming stripped 6 bases from V and 0 bases from J, with 5 bases between. CDR3 length: 13 residues. Germline lookup yields CDR1 MNHGY and CDR2 SAAAGT. The CDR3 loop reads CASSLATNEKLFF. The CDR3 DNA sequence: TGTGCCAGCAGCCTTGCAACTAATGAAAAACTGTTTTTT.

DNA for the CDR3: TGTGCCAGCAGCCCCGGGACAGGGGGTATCCACGAGCAGTACTTC. As protein: CASSPGTGGIHEQYF. This chain links TRBV14 with TRBJ2-7; 11 bases fit TRBD1. Unmatched junction bases numbered 7, after V lost 4 bases and J lost 5 bases. The CDR3 extends over 15 amino acids. The germline CDR1 and CDR2 sequences are SGHDN and FVKESK.

The rearrangement joins TRBV5-1 to TRBJ2-5, with TRBD2 matching over 7 bases. V shed 0 bases and J 2 bases; nucleotides not matched to a gene: 7. CDR1 and CDR2 from the germline V gene are SGHRS and YFSETQ. The CDR3 sequence is 16 residues long. The CDR3 nucleotides are TGCGCCAGCAGCTTGGGTTTATCGGGACTACAAGAGACCCAGTACTTC. Its translation: CASSLGLSGLQETQYF. Supplemented by reference TRBV5-1 and TRBJ2-5, the full variable domain reads KAGVTQTPRYLIKTRGQQVTLSCSPISGHRSVSWYQQTPGQGLQFLFEYFSETQRNKGNFPGRFSGRQFSNSRSEMNVSTLELGDSALYLCASSLGLSGLQETQYFGPGTRLLVL.

This chain joins TRBV6-8 and TRBJ2-7, with 9 bases lining up with TRBD1. Germline V gene data show CDR1 as MNHGY and CDR2 as SAAAGT. The CDR3 has 17 residues. Trimming cost V 4 bases and J 2 bases; bases outside gene matches: 12. CDR3 in amino acids: CASSSRTGATVAYEQYF. The CDR3 bases are TGTGCCAGCAGTTCCCGGACAGGGGCCACCGTTGCCTACGAGCAGTACTTC.

The chain combines TRBV28 with TRBJ2-3, with 8 nucleotides matching TRBD2. The CDR3 runs 14 residues. Germline-derived CDR1 and CDR2 are MDHEN and SYDVKM. The trim removed 7 bases at V and 5 bases at J, leaving 8 bases unmatched. The CDR3 DNA reads as TGTGCCAGCAAGCGGGAGATGGAGGGAGATACGCAGTATTTT. This gives the protein CASKREMEGDTQYF. The complete variable domain, with remaining parts taken from reference TRBV28 and TRBJ2-3, reads DVKVTQSSRYLVKRTGEKVFLECVQDMDHENMFWYRQDPGLGLRLIYFSYDVKMKEKGDIPEGYSVSREKKERFSLILESASTNQTSMYLCASKREMEGDTQYFGPGTRLTVL.

The chain links TRBV30 to TRBJ2-1; D tentatively reads TRBD1 or TRBD2 (7 bases each). V lost 3 bases, J lost 9 bases, and 15 bases lay in between. The CDR3 has 13 residues. The germline V gene has CDR1 GTSNPN and CDR2 SVGIG (reference sequence). The CDR3 sequence is CAWRTQGGVEQFF. The CDR3 DNA sequence: TGTGCCTGGAGGACCCAGGGGGGGGTTGAGCAGTTCTTC.

For this clone: Sequence at one end of the junction differs from germline and may be a read error. The chain links TRBV6-8 to TRBJ1-5, with TRBD1 matching 10 bases. Germline V gene data show CDR1 as MNHGY and CDR2 as SAAAGT. There are 14 residues in the CDR3. The CDR3 reads CAISGRQGAASQHF. The CDR3 DNA reads as TGTGCCATCAGTGGCCGACAGGGGGCGGCGTCCCAGCATTTT.

J is TRBJ2-2 and V is TRBV19; D tentatively reads TRBD1 or TRBD2 (5 bases each). Germline CDR1 is LNHDA and CDR2 is SQIVND (reference sequence). CDR3 length equals 15 residues. V lost 6 bases and J 4 bases, leaving 15 bases between the germline ends. CDR3 in amino acids: CASRLLGDPTGELFF. The CDR3 region has the DNA TGTGCCAGTAGGCTCCTAGGGGACCCCACCGGGGAGCTGTTTTTT.

The J gene is TRBJ1-2, the V gene TRBV18; D is unresolved. The V end was cut by 0 bases, the J end by 3 bases, with 8 bases between. The germline CDR1 and CDR2 sequences are KGHSH and LQKENI. CDR3 length: 14 amino acids. CDR3 protein: CASSPPGLYYGYTF. The CDR3 DNA is TGTGCCAGCTCACCACCGGGCCTGTACTATGGCTACACCTTC.